This TCR beta chain was obtained from a study of blood T cell repertoires in COVID-19. Study-level information: Samples came from the United States, Italy and Spain, spanning acute and convalescent COVID-19. T cells, B-cell-depleted T cells, or PBMCs supplied cDNA or gDNA.

The CDR3 length is 15 residues. Germline CDR1 is MNHNY and CDR2 is SVGAGI (reference sequence). Trimming pared 0 bases from V and 7 bases from J, leaving 10 bases between. In Seattle, patients joined the study during active infection and were tracked longitudinally. As originally analysed: Estimation of nucleated cell counts was performed using reference gene primer amplification. This table comes from immunoSEQ multiplex PCR, and its TCRdb copy is limited to in-frame clones, with some not included. Clone size and the V and J calls come from that table; the DNA yielded D and trimming. There are more than 200,000 clones in the sample; around 90% occur only once, and approximately 5.1% lies in the top ten.

The chain joins TRBV6-6 to TRBJ1-6; a weak D match, TRBD1 (6 bases). Sequences were obtained from peripheral blood. The clonotype comes from a woman aged 55-70 years with COVID-19, enrolled during active disease. The CDR3 is CASSYSSQGNSPLHF. As DNA, the CDR3 is TGTGCCAGCAGTTACTCGAGCCAGGGGAATTCACCCCTCCACTTT.